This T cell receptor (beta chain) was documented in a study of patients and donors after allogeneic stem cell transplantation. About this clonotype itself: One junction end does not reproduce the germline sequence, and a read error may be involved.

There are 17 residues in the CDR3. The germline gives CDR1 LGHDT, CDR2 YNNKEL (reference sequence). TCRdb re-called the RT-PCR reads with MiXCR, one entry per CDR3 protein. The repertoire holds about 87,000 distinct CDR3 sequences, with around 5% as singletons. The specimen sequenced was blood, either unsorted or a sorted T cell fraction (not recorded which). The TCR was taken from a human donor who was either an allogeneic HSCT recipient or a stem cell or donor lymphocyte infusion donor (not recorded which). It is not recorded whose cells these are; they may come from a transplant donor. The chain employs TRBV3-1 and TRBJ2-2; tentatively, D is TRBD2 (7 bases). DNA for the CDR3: TGTGCCAGCAGCCAAGCTGGGCGGGGGCCGAACACCGAGGAGCTGTTTTTT. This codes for CASSQAGRGPNTEELFF.